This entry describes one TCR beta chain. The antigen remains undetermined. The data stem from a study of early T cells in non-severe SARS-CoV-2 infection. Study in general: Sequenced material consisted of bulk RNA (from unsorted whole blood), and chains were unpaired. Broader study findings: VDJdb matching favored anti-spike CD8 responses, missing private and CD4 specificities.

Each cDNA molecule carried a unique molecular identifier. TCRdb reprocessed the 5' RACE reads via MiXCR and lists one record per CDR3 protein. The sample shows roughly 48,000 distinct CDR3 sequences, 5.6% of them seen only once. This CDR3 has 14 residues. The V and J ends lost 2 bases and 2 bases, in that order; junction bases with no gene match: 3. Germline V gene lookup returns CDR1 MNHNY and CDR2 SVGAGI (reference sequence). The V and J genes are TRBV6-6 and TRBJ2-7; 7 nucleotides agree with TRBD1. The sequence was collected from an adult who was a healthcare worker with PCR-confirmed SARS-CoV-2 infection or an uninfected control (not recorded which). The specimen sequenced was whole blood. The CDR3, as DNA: TGTGCCAGCAGTTACAGGGGACAGACCTACGAGCAGTACTTC. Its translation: CASSYRGQTYEQYF.